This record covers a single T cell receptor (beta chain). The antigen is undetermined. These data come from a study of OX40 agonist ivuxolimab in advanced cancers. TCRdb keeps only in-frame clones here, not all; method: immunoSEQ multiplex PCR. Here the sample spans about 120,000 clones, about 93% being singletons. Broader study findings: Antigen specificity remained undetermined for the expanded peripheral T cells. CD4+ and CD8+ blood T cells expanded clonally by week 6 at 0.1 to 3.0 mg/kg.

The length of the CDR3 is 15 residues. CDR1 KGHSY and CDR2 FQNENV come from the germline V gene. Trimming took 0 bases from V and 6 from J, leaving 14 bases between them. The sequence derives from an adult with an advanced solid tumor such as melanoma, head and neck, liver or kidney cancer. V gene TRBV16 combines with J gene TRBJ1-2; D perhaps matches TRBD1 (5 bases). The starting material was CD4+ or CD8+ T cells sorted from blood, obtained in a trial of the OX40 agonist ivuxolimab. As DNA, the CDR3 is TGTGCCAGCAGCCAATCAGTAAGGCAGGGTGATGGCTACACCTTC. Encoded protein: CASSQSVRQGDGYTF.